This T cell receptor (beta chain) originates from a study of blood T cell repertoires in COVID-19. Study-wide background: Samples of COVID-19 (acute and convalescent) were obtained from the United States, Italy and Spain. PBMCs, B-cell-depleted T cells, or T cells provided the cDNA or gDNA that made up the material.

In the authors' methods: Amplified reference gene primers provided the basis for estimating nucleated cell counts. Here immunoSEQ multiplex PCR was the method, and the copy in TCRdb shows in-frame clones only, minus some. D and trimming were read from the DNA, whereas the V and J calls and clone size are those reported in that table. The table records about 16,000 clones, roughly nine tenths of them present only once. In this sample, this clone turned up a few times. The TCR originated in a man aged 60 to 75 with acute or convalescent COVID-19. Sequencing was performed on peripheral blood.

The CDR3 DNA reads as TGTGCCAGCAGTTTGGCAGTCAATCAGCCCCAGCATTTT. This sequence encodes CASSLAVNQPQHF. The chain is built from TRBV12-3 or TRBV12-4 and TRBJ1-5; D is undetermined. The CDR3 sequence is 13 residues long. With 3 bases removed from V and 3 bases from J, the gap between germline ends came to 6 bases.